The clone carrying this T cell receptor (beta chain) was found a few times. Generated by immunoSEQ multiplex PCR, the TCRdb table keeps only in-frame clones and is missing some. The sample consists of 75,000 to 85,000 clones, around 85% of them appearing once. These data originate in a study of T cell responses to AZD1222 COVID-19 vaccine. Germline CDR1 and CDR2: SGHRS and YFSETQ. This CDR3 region has 13 residues. V was trimmed by 4 bases and J by 5 bases, leaving 12 bases between them. This chain uses TRBV5-1 with TRBJ2-5; D might be TRBD1 (5 bases). This TCR was sampled from an adult who received the AZD1222 COVID-19 vaccine. The sequencing used peripheral blood, collected 28 days after the second AZD1222 dose. This chain's CDR3 is CASSDQGAETQYF. CDR3 nucleotide sequence: TGCGCCAGCAGCGATCAAGGGGCGGAGACCCAGTACTTC.